The present TCR beta chain was sequenced within a study of control samples from healthy donors and cancer patients. Sequencing was performed with immunoSEQ multiplex PCR; in TCRdb, only in-frame clones are kept and a portion is missing. The data contain about 130,000 clones, around 92% of them singletons. CDR3 length equals 13 residues. The V gene end was trimmed by 5 bases and the J gene end by 5 bases; junction bases not matched to a gene: 5. Germline V gene sequence: CDR1 MNHEY, CDR2 SVGAGI. This TCR was sampled from a man older than 75 with head and neck cancer. Sequenced material: PBMCs. J is TRBJ2-5 and V is TRBV6-5; 7 bases map to TRBD1. This CDR3 is CASSRQGVETQYF. The CDR3 DNA reads as TGTGCCAGCAGTCGACAGGGTGTTGAGACCCAGTACTTC.